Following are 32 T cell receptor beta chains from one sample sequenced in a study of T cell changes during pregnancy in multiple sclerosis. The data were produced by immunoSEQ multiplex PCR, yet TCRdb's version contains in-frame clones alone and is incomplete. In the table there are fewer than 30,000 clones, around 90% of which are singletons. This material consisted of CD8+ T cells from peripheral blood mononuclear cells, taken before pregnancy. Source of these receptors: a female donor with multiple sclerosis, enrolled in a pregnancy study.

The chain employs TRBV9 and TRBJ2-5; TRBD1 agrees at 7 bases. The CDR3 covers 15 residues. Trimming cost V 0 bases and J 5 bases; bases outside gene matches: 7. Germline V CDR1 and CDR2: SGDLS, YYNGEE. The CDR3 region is CASSVVGGGGETQYF. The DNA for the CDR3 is TGTGCCAGCAGCGTAGTAGGGGGCGGCGGGGAGACCCAGTACTTC.

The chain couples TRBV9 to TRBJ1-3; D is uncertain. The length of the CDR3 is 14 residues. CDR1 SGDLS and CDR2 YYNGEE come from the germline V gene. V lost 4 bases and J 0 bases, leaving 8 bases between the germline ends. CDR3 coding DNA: TGTGCCAGCAGCCCGACAACCTCTGGAAACACCATATATTTT. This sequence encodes CASSPTTSGNTIYF.

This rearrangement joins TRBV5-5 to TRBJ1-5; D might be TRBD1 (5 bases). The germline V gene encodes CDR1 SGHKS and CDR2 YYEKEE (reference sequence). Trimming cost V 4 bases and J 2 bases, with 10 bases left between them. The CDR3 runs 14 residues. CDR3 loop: CASSPDSGNQPQHF. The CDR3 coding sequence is TGTGCCAGCAGCCCAGACAGCGGCAATCAGCCCCAGCATTTT.

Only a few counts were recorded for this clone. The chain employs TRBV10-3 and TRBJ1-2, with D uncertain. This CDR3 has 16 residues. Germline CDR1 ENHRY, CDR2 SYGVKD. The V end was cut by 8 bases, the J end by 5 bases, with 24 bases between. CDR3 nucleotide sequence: TGTGCCATCCCCGAAAGGAGGCGAGGCGGGATTTATGGCTACACCTTC. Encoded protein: CAIPERRRGGIYGYTF.

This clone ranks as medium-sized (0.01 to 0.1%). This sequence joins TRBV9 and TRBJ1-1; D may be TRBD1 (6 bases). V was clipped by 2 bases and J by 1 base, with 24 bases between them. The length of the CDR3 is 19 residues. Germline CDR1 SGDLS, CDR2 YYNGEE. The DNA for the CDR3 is TGTGCCAGCAGCGTCAACCCGAATAGCGACAGGCCGGGGAACACTGAAGCTTTCTTT. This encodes CASSVNPNSDRPGNTEAFF.

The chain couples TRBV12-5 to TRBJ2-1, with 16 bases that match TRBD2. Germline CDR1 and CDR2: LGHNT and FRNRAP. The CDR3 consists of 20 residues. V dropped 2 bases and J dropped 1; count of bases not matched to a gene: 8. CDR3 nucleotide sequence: TGTGCTAGTGGTTTGCTTGGGACTAGCGGGGGGGCTGGGTCCTACAATGAGCAGTTCTTC. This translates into CASGLLGTSGGAGSYNEQFF.

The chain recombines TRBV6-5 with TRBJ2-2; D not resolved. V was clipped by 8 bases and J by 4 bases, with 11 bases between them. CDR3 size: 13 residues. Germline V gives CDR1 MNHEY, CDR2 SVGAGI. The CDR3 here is CASSIPPTGELFF. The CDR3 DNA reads TGTGCCAGCTCCATCCCCCCCACCGGGGAGCTGTTTTTT.

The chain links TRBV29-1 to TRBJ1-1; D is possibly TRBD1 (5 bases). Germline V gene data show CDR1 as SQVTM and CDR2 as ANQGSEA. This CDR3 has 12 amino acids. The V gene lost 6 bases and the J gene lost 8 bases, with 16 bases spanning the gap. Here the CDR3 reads CSVSDQGGEAFF. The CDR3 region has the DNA TGCAGCGTCTCGGACCAGGGTGGGGAAGCTTTCTTT.

The CDR3 sequence is CASSPEGGRIEKLFF. The CDR3 coding sequence is TGTGCCAGTAGTCCTGAAGGGGGCAGAATTGAAAAACTGTTTTTT. The chain uses TRBV19 and TRBJ1-4; 7 positions match TRBD1. From germline, CDR1 is LNHDA and CDR2 SQIVND (reference sequence). The length of the CDR3 is 15 residues. The V gene end was trimmed by 5 bases and the J gene end by 7 bases; junction bases not matched to a gene: 10.

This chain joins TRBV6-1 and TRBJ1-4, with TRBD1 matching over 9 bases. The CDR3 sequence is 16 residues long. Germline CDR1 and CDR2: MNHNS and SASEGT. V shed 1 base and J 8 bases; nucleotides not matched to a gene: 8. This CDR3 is CASSEEGGQGFEKLFF. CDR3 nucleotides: TGTGCCAGCAGTGAAGAGGGCGGACAGGGGTTCGAAAAACTGTTTTTT.

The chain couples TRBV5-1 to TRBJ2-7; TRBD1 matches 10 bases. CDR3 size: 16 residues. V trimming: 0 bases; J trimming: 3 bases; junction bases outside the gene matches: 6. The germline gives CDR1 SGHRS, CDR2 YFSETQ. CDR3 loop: CASSLDPGQGNYEQYF. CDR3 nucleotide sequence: TGCGCCAGCAGCTTGGATCCGGGACAGGGGAACTACGAGCAGTACTTC.

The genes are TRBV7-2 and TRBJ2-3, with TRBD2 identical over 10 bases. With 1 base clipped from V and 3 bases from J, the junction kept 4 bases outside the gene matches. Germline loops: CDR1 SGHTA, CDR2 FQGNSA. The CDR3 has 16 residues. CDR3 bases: TGTGCCAGCAGCTTAGGAGCGGGGGGGCCAACAGATACGCAGTATTTT. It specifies CASSLGAGGPTDTQYF.

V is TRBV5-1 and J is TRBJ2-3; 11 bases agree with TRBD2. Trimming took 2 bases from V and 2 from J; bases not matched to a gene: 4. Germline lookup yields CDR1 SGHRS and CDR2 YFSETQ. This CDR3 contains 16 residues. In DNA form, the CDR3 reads TGCGCCAGCAGCTTCCTAGCGGGGGGACTCACAGATACGCAGTATTTT. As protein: CASSFLAGGLTDTQYF.

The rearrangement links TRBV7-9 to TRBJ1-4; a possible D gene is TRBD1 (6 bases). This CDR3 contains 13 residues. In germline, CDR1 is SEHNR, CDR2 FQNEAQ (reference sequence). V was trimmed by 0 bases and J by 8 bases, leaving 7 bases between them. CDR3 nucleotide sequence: TGTGCCAGCAGCTTAGCGCAGGGGGAAAAACTGTTTTTT. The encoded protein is CASSLAQGEKLFF.

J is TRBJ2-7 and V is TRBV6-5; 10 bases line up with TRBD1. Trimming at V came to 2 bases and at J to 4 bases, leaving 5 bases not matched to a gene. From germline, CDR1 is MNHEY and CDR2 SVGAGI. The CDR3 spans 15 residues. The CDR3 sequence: CASSYHRTGGYEQYF. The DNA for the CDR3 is TGTGCCAGCAGTTACCACCGGACAGGGGGTTACGAGCAGTACTTC.

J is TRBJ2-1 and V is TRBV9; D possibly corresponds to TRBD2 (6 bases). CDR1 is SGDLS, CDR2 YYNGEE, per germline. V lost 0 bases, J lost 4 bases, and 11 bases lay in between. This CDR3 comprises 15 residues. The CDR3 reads CASSVGVGGYNEQFF. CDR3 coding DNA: TGTGCCAGCAGCGTAGGGGTGGGGGGATACAATGAGCAGTTCTTC. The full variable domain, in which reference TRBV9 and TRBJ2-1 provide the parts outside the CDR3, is DSGVTQTPKHLITATGQRVTLRCSPRSGDLSVYWYQQSLDQGLQFLIQYYNGEERAKGNILERFSAQQFPDLHSELNLSSLELGDSALYFCASSVGVGGYNEQFFGPGTRLTVL.

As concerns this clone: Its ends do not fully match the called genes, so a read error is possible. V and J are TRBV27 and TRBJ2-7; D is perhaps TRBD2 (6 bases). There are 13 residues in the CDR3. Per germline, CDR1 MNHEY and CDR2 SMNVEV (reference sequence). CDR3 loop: CASRFLASYEQYF. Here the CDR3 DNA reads TGTGCCAGCCGTTTTCTAGCGTCGTACGAGCAGTACTTC.

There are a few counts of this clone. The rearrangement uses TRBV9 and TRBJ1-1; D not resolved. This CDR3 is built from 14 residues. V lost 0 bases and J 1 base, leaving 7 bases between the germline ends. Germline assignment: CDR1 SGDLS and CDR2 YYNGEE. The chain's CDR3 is CASSVAYRNTEAFF. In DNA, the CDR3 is TGTGCCAGCAGCGTAGCCTACCGGAACACTGAAGCTTTCTTT.

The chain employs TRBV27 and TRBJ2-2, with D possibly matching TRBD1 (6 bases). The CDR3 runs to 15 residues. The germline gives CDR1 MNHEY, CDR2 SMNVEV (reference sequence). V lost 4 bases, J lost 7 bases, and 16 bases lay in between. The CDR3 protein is CASSSGTSGGGELFF. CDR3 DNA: TGTGCCAGCAGTTCAGGGACATCCGGAGGCGGGGAGCTGTTTTTT.

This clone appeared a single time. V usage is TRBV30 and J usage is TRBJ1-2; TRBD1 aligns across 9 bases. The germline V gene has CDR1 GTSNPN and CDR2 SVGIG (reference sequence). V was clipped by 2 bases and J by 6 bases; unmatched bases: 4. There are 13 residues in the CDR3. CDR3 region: CAWSLTGGDGYTF. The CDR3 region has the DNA TGTGCCTGGAGTCTGACAGGGGGTGATGGCTACACCTTC.

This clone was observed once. CDR3 DNA sequence: TGTGCCACCCTCTCCGGGTACGAGCAGTACTTC. Protein: CATLSGYEQYF. V and J are TRBV27 and TRBJ2-7; no clear D. The V end was cut by 10 bases, the J end by 4 bases, with 11 bases between. This CDR3 spans 11 amino acids. Germline lookup yields CDR1 MNHEY and CDR2 SMNVEV (reference sequence).

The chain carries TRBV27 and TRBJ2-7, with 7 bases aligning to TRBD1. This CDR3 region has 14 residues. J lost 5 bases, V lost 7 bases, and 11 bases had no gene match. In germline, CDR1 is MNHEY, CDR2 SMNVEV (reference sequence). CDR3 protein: CASTGSGGVNEQYF. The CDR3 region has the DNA TGTGCCAGCACCGGTTCAGGGGGTGTCAACGAGCAGTACTTC.

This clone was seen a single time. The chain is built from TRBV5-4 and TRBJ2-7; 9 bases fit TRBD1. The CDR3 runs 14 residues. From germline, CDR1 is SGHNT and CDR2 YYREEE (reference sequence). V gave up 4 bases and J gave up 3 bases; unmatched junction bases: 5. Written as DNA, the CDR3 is TGTGCCAGCAGCGCCGACAGGGGGGACTACGAGCAGTACTTC. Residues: CASSADRGDYEQYF. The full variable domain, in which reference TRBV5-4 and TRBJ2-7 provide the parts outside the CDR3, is ETGVTQSPTHLIKTRGQQVTLRCSSQSGHNTVSWYQQALGQGPQFIFQYYREEENGRGNFPPRFSGLQFPNYSSELNVNALELDDSALYLCASSADRGDYEQYFGPGTRLTVT.

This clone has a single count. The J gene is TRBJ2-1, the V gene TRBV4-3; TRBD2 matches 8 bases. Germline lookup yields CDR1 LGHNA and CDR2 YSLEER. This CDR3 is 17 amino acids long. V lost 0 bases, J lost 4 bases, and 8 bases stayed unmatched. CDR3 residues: CASSQESGGLSYNEQFF. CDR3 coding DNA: TGCGCCAGCAGCCAAGAGTCGGGGGGGCTCTCATACAATGAGCAGTTCTTC.

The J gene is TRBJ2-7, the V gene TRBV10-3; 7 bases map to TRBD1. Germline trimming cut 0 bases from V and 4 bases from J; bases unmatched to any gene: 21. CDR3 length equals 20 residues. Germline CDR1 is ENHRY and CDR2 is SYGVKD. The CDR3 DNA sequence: TGTGCCATCAGTGAGTCTATGGCGACAGGGATTTTATGGCTTGGGTACGAGCAGTACTTC. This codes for CAISESMATGILWLGYEQYF.

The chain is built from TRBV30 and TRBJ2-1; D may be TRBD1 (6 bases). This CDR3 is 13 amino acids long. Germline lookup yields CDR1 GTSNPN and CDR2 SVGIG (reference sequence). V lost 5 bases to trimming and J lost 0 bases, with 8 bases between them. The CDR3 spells CAWEQGSYNEQFF. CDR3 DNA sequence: TGTGCCTGGGAACAGGGCTCCTACAATGAGCAGTTCTTC.

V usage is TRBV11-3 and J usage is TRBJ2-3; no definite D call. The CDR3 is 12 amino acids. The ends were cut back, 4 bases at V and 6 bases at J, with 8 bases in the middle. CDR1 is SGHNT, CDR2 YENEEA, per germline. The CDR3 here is CASSSLEDTQYF. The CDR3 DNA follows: TGTGCCAGCAGCTCCCTAGAGGATACGCAGTATTTT.

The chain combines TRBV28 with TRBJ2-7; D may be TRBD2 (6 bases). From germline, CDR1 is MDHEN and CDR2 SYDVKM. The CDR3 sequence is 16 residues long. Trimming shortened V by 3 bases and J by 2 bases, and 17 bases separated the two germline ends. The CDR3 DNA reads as TGTGCCAGCAGTTTCTATCGGGAGCTAGGCACCTACGAGCAGTACTTC. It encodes CASSFYRELGTYEQYF.

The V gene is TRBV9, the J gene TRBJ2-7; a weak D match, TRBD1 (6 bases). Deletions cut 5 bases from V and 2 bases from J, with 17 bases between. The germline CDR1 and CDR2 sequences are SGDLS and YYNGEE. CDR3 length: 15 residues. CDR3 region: CASSARDTVTYEQYF. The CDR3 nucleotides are TGTGCCAGCAGTGCCCGGGACACCGTGACCTACGAGCAGTACTTC.

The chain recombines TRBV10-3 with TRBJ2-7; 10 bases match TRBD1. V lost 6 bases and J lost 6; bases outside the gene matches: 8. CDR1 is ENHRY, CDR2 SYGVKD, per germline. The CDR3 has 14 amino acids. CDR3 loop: CAISPTGGNGEQYF. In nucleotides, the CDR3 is TGTGCCATCAGCCCGACAGGGGGCAACGGCGAGCAGTACTTC.

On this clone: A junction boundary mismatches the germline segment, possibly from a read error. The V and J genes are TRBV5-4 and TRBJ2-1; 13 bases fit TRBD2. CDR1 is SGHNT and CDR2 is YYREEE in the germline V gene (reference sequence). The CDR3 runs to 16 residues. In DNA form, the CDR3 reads TGTGCCAGCAGCTTGGGGACTAGCGGGGGCTACAGTGAGCAGTTCTTC. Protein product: CASSLGTSGGYSEQFF. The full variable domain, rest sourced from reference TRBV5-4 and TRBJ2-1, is ETGVTQSPTHLIKTRGQQVTLRCSSQSGHNTVSWYQQALGQGPQFIFQYYREEENGRGNFPPRFSGLQFPNYSSELNVNALELDDSALYLCASSLGTSGGYSEQFFGPGTRLTVL.

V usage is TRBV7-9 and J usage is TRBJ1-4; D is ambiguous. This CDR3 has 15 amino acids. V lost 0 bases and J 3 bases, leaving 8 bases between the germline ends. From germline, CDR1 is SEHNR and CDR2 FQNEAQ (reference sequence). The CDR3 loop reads CASSLANPANEKLFF. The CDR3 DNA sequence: TGTGCCAGCAGCTTAGCGAATCCGGCTAATGAAAAACTGTTTTTT.